The 16 T cell receptor beta chains listed next were all sequenced from one sample in a study of blood T cell repertoires in COVID-19. TCRdb's table, derived via immunoSEQ multiplex PCR, lists solely in-frame clones and lacks some. The sample shows 250,000 to 300,000 clones, approximately 87% of them seen only once. Sequencing was performed on peripheral blood. The receptor source for this set is a man aged 60 to 75 who had recovered from COVID-19.

This clone was picked up a small number of times. This chain links TRBV19 with TRBJ2-7; 7 bases line up with TRBD1. V trimming: 6 bases; J trimming: 4 bases; junction bases outside the gene matches: 15. CDR3 length: 16 amino acids. The V gene's germline CDR1 is LNHDA and CDR2 SQIVND (reference sequence). CDR3 DNA: TGTGCCAGTAGCCAGCCCAGGGGGACAAACAAATACGAGCAGTACTTC. Translating it yields CASSQPRGTNKYEQYF.

The chain uses TRBV12-5 and TRBJ1-5, with D possibly matching TRBD1 (5 bases). Trimming left V 7 bases short and J 5 bases short, with 18 bases between. Germline assignment: CDR1 LGHNT and CDR2 FRNRAP. The CDR3 is 15 amino acids. The CDR3 loop reads CASVPGLGFYQPQHF. The DNA for the CDR3 is TGTGCTAGTGTACCGGGACTGGGATTTTATCAGCCCCAGCATTTT.

This chain connects TRBV27 to TRBJ2-1; TRBD2 matches 10 bases. The CDR3 is 15 residues long. The J segment lost 7 bases and the V segment lost 6 bases, leaving 9 bases of the junction unmatched. Germline V gene sequence: CDR1 MNHEY, CDR2 SMNVEV (reference sequence). DNA for the CDR3: TGTGCCAGCAGCACCCTAGCGGGAGTGAGGAATGAGCAGTTCTTC. Residues: CASSTLAGVRNEQFF.

This chain joins TRBV10-2 and TRBJ1-5, with 7 bases fitting TRBD1. CDR1 is WSHSY, CDR2 SAAADI, per germline. This CDR3 has 14 amino acids. V dropped 6 bases and J dropped 0; count of bases not matched to a gene: 2. This chain's CDR3 is CASRQGTSNQPQHF. The CDR3 DNA reads as TGCGCCAGCAGACAGGGGACTAGCAATCAGCCCCAGCATTTT.

The chain employs TRBV4-1 and TRBJ2-3; the match to TRBD2 covers 7 bases. CDR3 length: 17 residues. The V gene end was trimmed by 0 bases and the J gene end by 4 bases; junction bases not matched to a gene: 10. CDR1 is MGHRA and CDR2 is YSYEKL in the germline V gene. The CDR3: CASSQDERGDWADTQYF. CDR3 DNA: TGCGCCAGCAGCCAAGATGAGCGGGGAGATTGGGCAGATACGCAGTATTTT.

V gene TRBV5-1 combines with J gene TRBJ1-3, with 12 bases matching TRBD1. The V gene's germline CDR1 is SGHRS and CDR2 YFSETQ. V dropped 1 base and J dropped 2; count of bases not matched to a gene: 4. CDR3 length: 17 residues. This CDR3 reads CASSLTGTGGTGNTIYF. CDR3 sequence (DNA): TGCGCCAGCAGCTTGACCGGGACAGGGGGCACTGGAAACACCATATATTTT. The entire variable domain, with the rest obtained from reference TRBV5-1 and TRBJ1-3, is as follows: KAGVTQTPRYLIKTRGQQVTLSCSPISGHRSVSWYQQTPGQGLQFLFEYFSETQRNKGNFPGRFSGRQFSNSRSEMNVSTLELGDSALYLCASSLTGTGGTGNTIYFGEGSWLTVV.

The chain joins TRBV21-1 to TRBJ1-3; no DNA check was done on the table's D call, TRBD1. TRBV21-1 is given as a pseudogene. This CDR3 comprises 15 residues. The CDR3 DNA reads as TGTGCCAGCCTCAATTACAGGGACTCTGGAAACACCATATATTTT. It encodes CASLNYRDSGNTIYF.

This sequence joins TRBV4-1 and TRBJ1-5; a weak D match, TRBD1 (5 bases). V lost 1 base and J lost 1, with 20 bases in between. The CDR3 sequence is 19 residues long. CDR1 and CDR2 (germline): MGHRA, YSYEKL. The CDR3 here is CASSQAPGGGPGSNQPQHF. The CDR3 DNA sequence: TGCGCCAGCAGCCAAGCCCCTGGGGGGGGTCCGGGGAGCAATCAGCCCCAGCATTTT.

This sequence joins TRBV9 and TRBJ1-3; D unresolved. The CDR3 is made up of 14 amino acids. Germline V gene sequence: CDR1 SGDLS, CDR2 YYNGEE. Trimming pared 0 bases from V and 0 bases from J, leaving 4 bases between. DNA for the CDR3: TGTGCCAGCAGCGTAGATTACTCTGGAAACACCATATATTTT. Amino acid sequence: CASSVDYSGNTIYF.

The chain combines TRBV7-2 with TRBJ1-6; no firm D call. V lost 5 bases and J 6 bases, leaving 8 bases between the germline ends. This CDR3 is built from 13 residues. From germline, CDR1 is SGHTA and CDR2 FQGNSA. The CDR3 coding sequence is TGTGCCAGCAGCGCCTATGGTAATTCACCCCTCCACTTT. Its translation: CASSAYGNSPLHF.

The chain is built from TRBV7-9 and TRBJ2-7, with 12 bases matching TRBD1. Trimming removed 7 bases from V and 3 bases from J; junction bases left unmatched: 13. The CDR3 is made up of 17 amino acids. CDR1 is SEHNR, CDR2 FQNEAQ, per germline (reference sequence). The CDR3 DNA reads TGTGCCAGCACCCCCTCACGGGGGACAGGGGGCGGCTACGAGCAGTACTTC. The encoded protein is CASTPSRGTGGGYEQYF.

The chain combines TRBV3-1 (or the pseudogene TRBV3-2) with TRBJ2-5; the match to TRBD1 covers 7 bases. J was trimmed by 2 bases and V by 6 bases; bases with no gene match: 15. CDR1 is LGHDT and CDR2 is YNNKEL in the germline V gene (reference sequence). The CDR3 sequence is 17 residues long. DNA for the CDR3: TGTGCCAGCAGAAGACTCATGGGGACAGCCGATCAAGAGACCCAGTACTTC. It translates to CASRRLMGTADQETQYF.

This clone was detected a few times. CDR3 coding DNA: TGTGCCAGCCCAAAACCGGGACAGGGACCCTACGAGCAGTACTTC. This sequence encodes CASPKPGQGPYEQYF. The J gene is TRBJ2-7, the V gene TRBV2; 9 nucleotides line up with TRBD1. J lost 2 bases, V lost 8 bases, and 10 bases had no gene match. The CDR3 length is 15 residues. The germline V gene encodes CDR1 SNHLY and CDR2 FYNNEI.

This chain connects TRBV6-1 to TRBJ2-7, with D perhaps matching TRBD1 (6 bases). The V gene lost 4 bases and the J gene lost 3 bases, with 7 bases spanning the gap. The CDR3 is made up of 12 amino acids. Germline CDR1 and CDR2: MNHNS and SASEGT. CDR3: CASSGQVYEQYF. CDR3 sequence (DNA): TGTGCCAGCAGTGGACAGGTCTACGAGCAGTACTTC.

This chain uses TRBV6-1 with TRBJ1-6; 10 bases agree with TRBD1. The length of the CDR3 is 15 residues. The J segment lost 7 bases and the V segment lost 6 bases, leaving 6 bases of the junction unmatched. CDR1 is MNHNS and CDR2 is SASEGT in the germline V gene. This chain's CDR3 is CASRTGQGWNSPLHF. DNA of the CDR3: TGTGCCAGCAGAACGGGACAGGGGTGGAATTCACCCCTCCACTTT.

The chain links TRBV30 to TRBJ2-7; D is perhaps TRBD2 (5 bases). Germline CDR1 GTSNPN, CDR2 SVGIG (reference sequence). CDR3 length: 12 amino acids. The V gene lost 0 bases and the J gene lost 5 bases, with 8 bases spanning the gap. The CDR3 region has the DNA TGTGCCTGGAGTGTACTAGGAGACGAGCAGTACTTC. Translation: CAWSVLGDEQYF.